The 2 T cell receptor beta chains listed next were all sequenced from one sample in a study of shared clonotypes between healthy human individuals. Assay used: immunoSEQ multiplex PCR; TCRdb lists only in-frame clones, some missing. The sample records about 380,000 clones, 90% to 97% being singletons. Sequenced: memory CD8+ T cells sorted from blood. The subset is: CD45RO+ cells pooled with CCR7-negative TemRA cells. The receptors shown here come from a man younger than 40 in good health.

J is TRBJ2-7 and V is TRBV6-1; a possible D gene is TRBD1 (6 bases). This CDR3 has 13 residues. Per germline, CDR1 MNHNS and CDR2 SASEGT. Trimming stripped 7 bases from V and 4 bases from J, with 14 bases between. This chain's CDR3 is CASTRGSGYEQYF. The CDR3 nucleotides read TGTGCCAGCACGAGGGGGAGTGGATACGAGCAGTACTTC.

The gene calls are TRBV19 and TRBJ1-5; no definite D call. V gave up 6 bases and J gave up 0 bases, with 21 bases separating them. The CDR3 covers 18 residues. The germline V gene encodes CDR1 LNHDA and CDR2 SQIVND (reference sequence). As DNA, the CDR3 is TGTGCCAGTAGGCCTCGACTGCCTGAGACTTATAGCAATCAGCCCCAGCATTTT. Translation: CASRPRLPETYSNQPQHF.